The rows below give T cell receptor beta chains drawn from one sample of a study of long-term antiretroviral therapy in people with HIV. Assay used: immunoSEQ multiplex PCR; TCRdb lists only in-frame clones, some missing. The table shows about 24,000 clones, with 80% to 90% occurring only once. The source was unsorted PBMCs, collected 3 years after starting antiretroviral therapy. The receptors were gathered from a middle-aged man with HIV. The conserved cysteine and the conserved F or W are not part of the CDR3 here.

v_call: TRBV7-8
cdr3_aa: ASSLRAGGYNEQF

v_call: TRBV30
cdr3_aa: AWSVRQSNYGYT

v_call: TRBV4-3
cdr3_aa: ASSQMGGSAPYNEQF

v_call: TRBV7-9
cdr3_aa: ASSPPGPWGYEQY

v_call: TRBV6-1
cdr3_aa: ASSASGWGDTEAF

v_call: TRBV7-8
cdr3_aa: ASTPLRYNEQF

v_call: TRBV4-2
cdr3_aa: ASSQGLAISLDTQY

v_call: TRBV27
cdr3_aa: ASSLVRAYNEQF

v_call: TRBV4-3
cdr3_aa: ASSQGLNQPQH

v_call: TRBV2
cdr3_aa: ASFFYRDGYT

v_call: TRBV29-1
cdr3_aa: SALRAGLDSSLNTEAF

v_call: TRBV28
cdr3_aa: ASTRTGGAGEQY

v_call: TRBV6-6
cdr3_aa: ASSSGTLNTGELF

v_call: TRBV2
cdr3_aa: ASSEEGTGELF

v_call: TRBV27
cdr3_aa: ASSTTQGENTGELF

v_call: TRBV19
cdr3_aa: ASSTGLAGGDETQY

v_call: TRBV28
cdr3_aa: ASSTGQRAKNIQY

v_call: TRBV30
cdr3_aa: AWSPQGSRVQY

v_call: TRBV19
cdr3_aa: ASSINQGLGNTGELF

v_call: TRBV6-5
cdr3_aa: ASSVRTHSEQY

v_call: TRBV29-1
cdr3_aa: SALSGRAYEQY

v_call: TRBV27
cdr3_aa: ASSFRNGGNYGYT

v_call: TRBV18
cdr3_aa: ASSLGEANEKLF

v_call: TRBV4-1
cdr3_aa: ASSQGGRETGELF

v_call: TRBV7-2
cdr3_aa: ASSLAWSGGLQETQY

v_call: TRBV5-6
cdr3_aa: ASSLSLDGLMNTEAF

v_call: TRBV4-1
cdr3_aa: ASSPRTSRRNEQY

v_call: TRBV30
cdr3_aa: AWRSGTSFSDTQY

v_call: TRBV28
cdr3_aa: ASSLIPSRGYT

v_call: TRBV25-1
cdr3_aa: ASSTGILRDSSQETQY

v_call: TRBV19
cdr3_aa: ASSSQGAGNTIY

v_call: TRBV19
cdr3_aa: ATQAGANTEAF

v_call: TRBV11-2
cdr3_aa: ASSLARGGNEQF

v_call: TRBV7-2
cdr3_aa: ASSLGQLYEQY

v_call: TRBV6-4
cdr3_aa: ASRNSGGDTQY

v_call: TRBV5-5
cdr3_aa: ASNRELTEAF

v_call: TRBV7-2
cdr3_aa: ASRHPNTEAF

v_call: TRBV28
cdr3_aa: ASSQGTGGYEQY

v_call: TRBV5-8
cdr3_aa: ASSKGGPYGYT

v_call: TRBV30
cdr3_aa: ARRDLGLRSTEAF

v_call: TRBV28
cdr3_aa: ASKLGVSGAEQY

v_call: TRBV30
cdr3_aa: AWSTGGSYEQY

v_call: TRBV6-1
cdr3_aa: ASSERGARNEQF

v_call: TRBV7-2
cdr3_aa: ASSLGLRGEQY

v_call: TRBV28
cdr3_aa: ASSLPRTVETEAF

v_call: TRBV7-2
cdr3_aa: ASSLPGQGVWEQY

v_call: TRBV11-2
cdr3_aa: ASSSKLTGQSEAF

v_call: TRBV5-5
cdr3_aa: ASSSRAGGGSGANVLT

v_call: TRBV10-1
cdr3_aa: ASSGGGPGGEKLF